The 23 T cell receptor beta chains reported below all come from one sample, sequenced in a study of blood T cells in healthy people across ages. PCR was performed a second time for about 7 to 11 cycles using a sample-barcoded 5' primer and a J-beta primer mix. Each CDR3 protein gets one entry after TCRdb re-called the 5' RACE reads with MiXCR. The sample includes about 970,000 distinct CDR3 sequences, just over 50% of them seen just once. Input material: blood. Receptor source: a woman aged 55 to 70 in good health.

The chain is built from TRBV7-2 and TRBJ1-2; D possibly corresponds to TRBD1 (6 bases). V lost 9 bases to trimming and J lost 3 bases, with 17 bases between them. The CDR3 covers 14 residues. Germline values: CDR1 SGHTA, CDR2 FQGNSA. The CDR3 spells CASSAPTGYYGYTF. As DNA, the CDR3 is TGTGCCAGTAGCGCCCCCACAGGGTACTATGGCTACACCTTC.

Only a few counts were recorded for this clonotype. This chain connects TRBV4-2 to TRBJ1-1, with D possibly being TRBD1 (5 bases). There are 16 residues in the CDR3. V gave up 3 bases and J gave up 8 bases, with 22 bases separating them. CDR1 and CDR2 (germline): LGHNA, YNFKEQ. CDR3 residues: CASSHPRQTGWSEAFF. As DNA, the CDR3 is TGTGCCAGCAGCCACCCTCGGCAAACAGGCTGGTCCGAAGCTTTCTTT.

V gene TRBV20-1 combines with J gene TRBJ2-7; TRBD2 matches 8 bases. The V and J ends lost 0 bases and 3 bases, in that order; junction bases with no gene match: 13. CDR3 length equals 17 residues. In germline, CDR1 is DFQATT, CDR2 SNEGSKA (reference sequence). DNA of the CDR3: TGCAGTGCTAGAGATCTAACTAGCGGTTCAAGGTTCTACGAGCAGTACTTC. It encodes CSARDLTSGSRFYEQYF.

This chain links TRBV6-2 or TRBV6-3 with TRBJ2-7, with 7 nucleotides matching TRBD1. J lost 5 bases, V lost 0 bases, and 7 bases had no gene match. This CDR3 is 15 amino acids long. Germline loops: CDR1 MNHEY, CDR2 SVGEGT. CDR3: CASSYSTGTKDEQYF. The DNA of the CDR3 is TGTGCCAGCAGTTACTCGACAGGGACAAAGGACGAGCAGTACTTC.

The chain carries TRBV28 and TRBJ2-1; 11 bases line up with TRBD2. CDR1 and CDR2 (germline): MDHEN, SYDVKM. After removal of 6 bases from V and 4 bases from J, the junction contained 17 bases not matched to a gene. The CDR3 is made up of 19 amino acids. The CDR3 reads CASRHPATSGRNKYNEQFF. CDR3 DNA sequence: TGTGCCAGCAGACATCCGGCTACTAGCGGGAGAAATAAGTACAATGAGCAGTTCTTC.

This clonotype has a handful of counts. The rearrangement uses TRBV29-1 and TRBJ1-1; no clear D gene. Trimming cost V 6 bases and J 7 bases, with 9 bases left between them. This CDR3 has 10 residues. The V gene's germline CDR1 is SQVTM and CDR2 ANQGSEA. The CDR3 DNA reads as TGCAGCGTGCATGAGCTTGAAGCTTTCTTT. Encoded protein: CSVHELEAFF.

The chain has TRBV6-2 or TRBV6-3 and TRBJ2-1, with D perhaps assigned TRBD1 or TRBD2 (5 bases each). V shed 0 bases and J shed 5 bases, with 14 bases lying between them. The CDR3 has 16 residues. Germline V CDR1 and CDR2: MNHEY, SVGEGT. This CDR3 is CASSYSPRDADNEQFF. In DNA, the CDR3 is TGTGCCAGCAGTTACTCCCCTAGGGACGCCGACAATGAGCAGTTCTTC.

There are a few counts of this clonotype. V is TRBV10-3 and J is TRBJ2-7, with D possibly called TRBD1 or TRBD2 (5 bases each). Germline CDR1 ENHRY, CDR2 SYGVKD. Trimming removed 11 bases from V and 5 bases from J, with 19 bases in between. The CDR3 has 13 amino acids. The CDR3 is CAASRSGSNEQYF. In DNA form, the CDR3 reads TGTGCCGCCTCTCGTTCAGGGAGCAACGAGCAGTACTTC.

V and J are TRBV5-8 and TRBJ2-5, with TRBD2 identical over 12 bases. Germline V gives CDR1 SGHTS, CDR2 YDEGEE. The CDR3 length is 16 residues. Losses at the gene ends were 4 bases for V and 3 bases for J; bases not matched to a gene: 7. The chain's CDR3 is CASSPGLAGLEETQYF. CDR3 nucleotide sequence: TGTGCCAGCAGCCCGGGACTAGCGGGTCTGGAAGAGACCCAGTACTTC.

This chain links TRBV29-1 with TRBJ2-3; 12 bases fit TRBD2. This CDR3 region has 14 residues. Per the germline V gene, CDR1 is SQVTM and CDR2 is ANQGSEA. V lost 6 bases to trimming and J lost 5 bases; unmatched junction nucleotides: 6. The CDR3: CSVRTSGIGDTQYF. CDR3 sequence (DNA): TGCAGCGTCCGGACTAGCGGGATAGGAGATACGCAGTATTTT.

In DNA form, the CDR3 reads TGCAGTGAAAGGAGCGGAGGCTATGGCTACACCTTC. Amino acids: CSERSGGYGYTF. This chain uses TRBV20-1 with TRBJ1-2; D uncertain. Germline V gene data show CDR1 as DFQATT and CDR2 as SNEGSKA (reference sequence). The germline V and J ends were trimmed by 7 bases and 4 bases, with 13 bases remaining between them. This CDR3 is built from 12 residues.

This chain uses TRBV12-3 or TRBV12-4 with TRBJ2-7, with D perhaps matching TRBD1 (6 bases). The J call may be wrong; the DNA end is better matched by TRBJ2-5. The CDR3 runs to 14 residues. The CDR3 reads CASSNRGQQETQYF. CDR3 DNA: TGTGCCAGCAGTAATCGCGGACAGCAAGAGACCCAGTACTTC.

V usage is TRBV20-1 and J usage is TRBJ2-1, with D unclear. The germline V gene has CDR1 DFQATT and CDR2 SNEGSKA (reference sequence). The CDR3 is 15 residues long. Deletions cut 2 bases from V and 6 bases from J, with 17 bases between. CDR3 coding DNA: TGCAGTGCTAGAAATCTACCAAACCTGGGCAATGAGCAGTTCTTC. This gives the protein CSARNLPNLGNEQFF.

In this sample, this clonotype turned up a few times. The chain uses TRBV20-1 and TRBJ2-7, with TRBD2 identical over 7 bases. Trimming at V came to 3 bases and at J to 0 bases, leaving 8 bases not matched to a gene. Germline CDR1 is DFQATT and CDR2 is SNEGSKA (reference sequence). This CDR3 region has 15 residues. CDR3 DNA sequence: TGCAGTGCTAGGAAGGCTAGCGGTAGCTCCTACGAGCAGTACTTC. It yields the protein CSARKASGSSYEQYF.

J is TRBJ1-1 and V is TRBV28; D ambiguous. Trimming removed 7 bases at V and 0 bases at J, with 9 bases between. The germline gives CDR1 MDHEN, CDR2 SYDVKM. There are 13 residues in the CDR3. This chain's CDR3 is CASKVLVNTEAFF. Written as DNA, the CDR3 is TGTGCCAGCAAAGTACTGGTGAACACTGAAGCTTTCTTT.

This clonotype was detected only a few times. The genes are TRBV5-5 and TRBJ2-7, with 7 positions matching TRBD1. After removal of 4 bases from V and 2 bases from J, the junction contained 6 bases not matched to a gene. Per the germline V gene, CDR1 is SGHKS and CDR2 is YYEKEE (reference sequence). This CDR3 is built from 14 residues. CDR3 loop: CASSLDRVTYEQYF. CDR3 DNA: TGTGCCAGCAGCCTCGACAGGGTGACCTACGAGCAGTACTTC.

This clonotype was found a few times. The chain combines TRBV30 with TRBJ2-1; the D gene is possibly TRBD1 (7 bases). CDR3 length equals 15 residues. Germline CDR1 GTSNPN, CDR2 SVGIG (reference sequence). V was shortened by 4 bases and J by 10 bases, with 23 bases between the two germline ends. CDR3 amino acids: CAWTALDREAREQFF. The CDR3 DNA reads as TGTGCCTGGACCGCTCTCGACAGGGAGGCTCGCGAGCAGTTCTTC.

To note about this clonotype: A junction boundary mismatches the germline segment, possibly from a read error. CDR3 DNA: TGTGCCAGCCAACAGGGTTACAATAAGCAGTTCTTC. Its translation is CASQQGYNKQFF. The V call is TRBV12-3 or TRBV12-4, the J call TRBJ2-1, with D possibly being TRBD1 (6 bases). The CDR3 loop spans 12 amino acids.

This clonotype was detected a few times. CDR3 coding DNA: TGCAGTGCTAGTGGGGGGCTAACTGAGCAGTTCTTC. Its translation: CSASGGLTEQFF. The chain employs TRBV20-1 and TRBJ2-1, with D perhaps matching TRBD1 or TRBD2 (6 bases each). V was pared by 3 bases and J by 9 bases, with 12 bases between. Germline CDR1 reads DFQATT; CDR2 reads SNEGSKA (reference sequence). The CDR3 is made up of 12 amino acids.

The chain uses TRBV11-2 and TRBJ2-7, with D possibly TRBD1 on 6 matching bases. This CDR3 contains 14 residues. Trimming left V 3 bases short and J 3 bases short, with 12 bases between. Germline V gene data show CDR1 as SGHAT and CDR2 as FQNNGV. The CDR3 sequence is CASSFNQGNYEQYF. DNA of the CDR3: TGTGCCAGCAGCTTTAATCAGGGGAACTACGAGCAGTACTTC.

The CDR3 bases are TGTGCCAGCAGCCGGACCACAGGGGGCCAAGCTTTCTTT. Amino acid sequence: CASSRTTGGQAFF. This chain links TRBV3-1 with TRBJ1-1; 9 positions agree with TRBD1. The CDR3 length is 13 residues. Trimming cost V 4 bases and J 9 bases; bases outside gene matches: 6. Germline assignment: CDR1 LGHDT and CDR2 YNNKEL (reference sequence).

This chain joins TRBV2 and TRBJ2-1; D not resolved. Per germline, CDR1 SNHLY and CDR2 FYNNEI. The germline V and J ends were trimmed by 8 bases and 13 bases, with 15 bases remaining between them. The CDR3 consists of 11 residues. Here the CDR3 DNA reads TGTGCCAGCGCTTACGCGGACCTACAGTTCTTC. It codes for CASAYADLQFF.

The gene calls are TRBV5-1 and TRBJ2-3; D gene unclear. V was pared by 0 bases and J by 2 bases, with 10 bases between. This CDR3 comprises 15 residues. From germline, CDR1 is SGHRS and CDR2 YFSETQ. For the CDR3, the DNA is TGCGCCAGCAGCTTGGAGGCGGCCACCACAGATACGCAGTATTTT. Encoded protein: CASSLEAATTDTQYF.